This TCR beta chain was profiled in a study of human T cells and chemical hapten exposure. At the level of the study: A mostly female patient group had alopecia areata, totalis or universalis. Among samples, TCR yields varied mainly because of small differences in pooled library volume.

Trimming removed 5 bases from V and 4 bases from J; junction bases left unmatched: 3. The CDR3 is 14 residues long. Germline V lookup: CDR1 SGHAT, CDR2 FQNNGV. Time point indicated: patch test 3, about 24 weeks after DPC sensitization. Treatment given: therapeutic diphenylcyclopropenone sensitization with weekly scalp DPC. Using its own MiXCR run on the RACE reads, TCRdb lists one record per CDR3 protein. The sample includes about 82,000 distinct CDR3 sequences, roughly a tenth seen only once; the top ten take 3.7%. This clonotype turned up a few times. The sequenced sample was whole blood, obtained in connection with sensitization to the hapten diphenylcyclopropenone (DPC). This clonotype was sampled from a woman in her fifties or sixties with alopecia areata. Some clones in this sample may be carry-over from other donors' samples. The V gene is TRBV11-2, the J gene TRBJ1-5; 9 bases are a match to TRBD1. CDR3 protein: CASSGTGWNQPQHF. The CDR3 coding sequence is TGTGCCAGCAGCGGGACAGGGTGGAATCAGCCCCAGCATTTT.